This T cell receptor beta chain was retrieved from a study of T cells expressing NK-cell markers. About the research overall: Cells sorted as CD3+CD56+NKG2C+, CD3+CD56+NKG2C- and CD3+CD56-NKG2C+ T cells supplied the TCR beta repertoires. Findings and caveats of the study: The study found dominant NKG2C+ clonotypes at roughly 1.0-8% of CD8+ T cells in roughly six donors. Uncertainty persisted over the HCMV specificity of expanded NKG2C+ T cell clones.

It was by 5'RACE template switching with UMIs that TCR beta cDNA was made. TCRdb reanalyzed the 5' RACE reads and collapses them to one entry per CDR3 protein, without DNA. The sample table sets out 300,000 to 450,000 distinct CDR3 sequences. On this clonotype itself: As yet, its antigen is unknown.

Germline V gene data show CDR1 as MNHEY and CDR2 as SVGAGI. This CDR3 comprises 13 residues. The chain employs TRBV6-5 and TRBJ2-7. The sequencing input was blood T cells: a sorted CD56 or NKG2C T cell subset, CD4+ or CD8+ T cells, or bulk PBMC T cells (not recorded which). This clonotype was sampled from a man aged 18-70 years in good health. CDR3 loop: CASRLQGVVEQYF.